This entry describes one T cell receptor (beta chain). The antigen is not known. The germline CDR1 and CDR2 sequences are SNHLY and FYNNEI. The germline V and J ends were trimmed by 1 base and 7 bases, with 14 bases remaining between them. This CDR3 spans 15 amino acids. The data stem from a study of blood T cells in healthy people across ages. Findings and caveats of the study: Diversity estimates drawn from one million T cells were deemed underestimates. The donors' CMV status was not determined, possibly confounding changes in expanded clonotypes.

A second PCR of roughly 7 to 11 cycles used a sample-barcoded 5' primer and a J-beta primer mix. Every single cDNA molecule received a tag from a template-switch adaptor with 12 random nucleotides. One entry per CDR3 protein results from TCRdb running MiXCR on the 5' RACE reads. The table records approximately 850,000 distinct CDR3 sequences, over 45% of them present only once. Source material: blood. The J gene is TRBJ2-1, the V gene TRBV2; D may be TRBD1 (8 bases). This TCR was recovered from a young man in good health. The CDR3 is CASSEGGQGGNEQFF. The CDR3 nucleotides are TGTGCCAGCAGTGAAGGCGGACAGGGAGGGAATGAGCAGTTCTTC.